This T cell receptor beta chain was sequenced in a study of control samples from healthy donors and cancer patients (TCRdb year 2020). About this clone: Its specific antigen is unknown. There are no base qualities to consult, and no much larger clone falls within one base.

V and J are trimmed by 2 bases and 7 bases, and the gene matches miss 11 bases of the junction. The germline V gene encodes CDR1 SGHRS and CDR2 YFSETQ. The CDR3 covers 16 residues, taking in both the cysteine and the phenylalanine. Only the CDR3 portion is preserved as DNA: 48 bases, with reading frame beginning at the first base. The library was generated by the immunoSEQ multiplex PCR assay. In its TCRdb copy, this immuneACCESS table keeps in-frame sequences only and misses some clones. Where compared with another copy, unresolved V genes explain less than half of these, and the others have no known cause. The sample has 29,000 or so clones on record, 70% to 90% of them singletons. The ten largest clones represent 3% to 4% of the sample.

The chain employs TRBV5-1 and TRBJ2-1, with TRBD2 identical over 8 junction bases. This clonotype originated in a female donor with melanoma. Sample: formalin-fixed, paraffin-embedded tissue. The nucleotides read TGCGCCAGCAGCTTTACTAGCGGTCCTCAAGGGAATGAGCAGTTCTTC. This yields the protein CASSFTSGPQGNEQFF.